These T cell receptor beta chains were read from a single sample in a study of blood T cell repertoires in COVID-19. Clones were read by immunoSEQ multiplex PCR, and TCRdb kept only the in-frame ones, dropping some. The table lists about 230,000 clones, more than 65% of them singletons. The specimen was peripheral blood. These receptor sequences come from a woman older than 75 with acute or convalescent COVID-19. The CDR3 runs from the conserved cysteine through the conserved F or W. Each record gives: D gene, V gene, clone size, CDR3 length, J gene, CDR3 protein, CDR3 DNA. A D gene is named only where the DNA matches it firmly. A row's size may be missing; if present it is once, few, many or a size class.

d_gene: .
v_gene: TRBV19
abundance: .
len: 16
j_gene: TRBJ1-6
CDR3aa: CASSPMRGGFNSPLHF
CDR3nt: TGTGCCAGTAGCCCCATGCGGGGGGGATTCAATTCACCCCTCCACTTT

d_gene: .
v_gene: TRBV18
abundance: .
len: 14
j_gene: TRBJ1-1
CDR3aa: CASSPQGSNTEAFF
CDR3nt: TGTGCCAGCTCACCGCAGGGGTCCAACACTGAAGCTTTCTTT

d_gene: TRBD1
v_gene: TRBV6-1
abundance: .
len: 14
j_gene: TRBJ1-5
CDR3aa: CASSEQGAGQPQHF
CDR3nt: TGTGCCAGCAGTGAGCAGGGGGCCGGACAGCCCCAGCATTTT

d_gene: .
v_gene: TRBV27
abundance: .
len: 14
j_gene: TRBJ1-5
CDR3aa: CASSTTGTSQPQHF
CDR3nt: TGTGCCAGCAGTACGACAGGTACTTCTCAGCCCCAGCATTTT

d_gene: .
v_gene: TRBV7-2
abundance: .
len: 14
j_gene: TRBJ1-5
CDR3aa: CASSSSRRLEPQHF
CDR3nt: TGTGCCAGCAGCTCTAGCAGGAGGCTCGAGCCCCAGCATTTT

d_gene: .
v_gene: TRBV5-4
abundance: .
len: 13
j_gene: TRBJ1-1
CDR3aa: CASSLGGATEAFF
CDR3nt: TGTGCCAGCAGCTTGGGCGGGGCCACTGAAGCTTTCTTT

d_gene: .
v_gene: TRBV28
abundance: .
len: 12
j_gene: TRBJ1-2
CDR3aa: CASSPSNYGYTF
CDR3nt: TGTGCCAGCTCCCCCTCTAACTATGGCTACACCTTC

d_gene: .
v_gene: TRBV23-1
abundance: .
len: 16
j_gene: TRBJ2-1
CDR3aa: CASSYTRVRLNNEQFF
CDR3nt: TGCGCCAGCAGTTACACCCGGGTCCGCTTGAACAATGAGCAGTTCTTC

d_gene: .
v_gene: TRBV4-1
abundance: .
len: 16
j_gene: TRBJ2-3
CDR3aa: CASSQDRARTTDTQYF
CDR3nt: TGCGCCAGCAGCCAAGATCGCGCTAGGACTACAGATACGCAGTATTTT

d_gene: TRBD1
v_gene: TRBV6-4
abundance: once
len: 14
j_gene: TRBJ1-2
CDR3aa: CASRGDRGDYGYTF
CDR3nt: TGTGCCAGCAGGGGGGACAGGGGAGACTATGGCTACACCTTC

d_gene: TRBD1
v_gene: TRBV4-1
abundance: .
len: 21
j_gene: TRBJ1-5
CDR3aa: CASSQDVRLGTGGGSNQPQHF
CDR3nt: TGCGCCAGCAGCCAAGATGTGAGGCTAGGGACAGGGGGAGGGAGCAATCAGCCCCAGCATTTT

d_gene: .
v_gene: TRBV3-1/TRBV3-2
abundance: few
len: 14
j_gene: TRBJ1-4
CDR3aa: CASSPGVTNEKLFF
CDR3nt: TGTGCCAGCAGCCCAGGGGTAACTAATGAAAAACTGTTTTTT

d_gene: .
v_gene: TRBV6-5
abundance: .
len: 13
j_gene: TRBJ2-7
CDR3aa: CASRLTGSYEQYF
CDR3nt: TGTGCCAGCAGACTTACCGGTAGCTACGAGCAGTACTTC

d_gene: .
v_gene: TRBV12-3/TRBV12-4
abundance: .
len: 13
j_gene: TRBJ1-1
CDR3aa: CASSFGSGTEAFF
CDR3nt: TGTGCCAGCAGTTTCGGGTCGGGGACTGAAGCTTTCTTT

d_gene: TRBD1
v_gene: TRBV28
abundance: .
len: 15
j_gene: TRBJ2-2
CDR3aa: CASSLTRGFGGELFF
CDR3nt: TGTGCCAGCAGTTTGACCAGGGGGTTTGGCGGGGAGCTGTTTTTT

d_gene: TRBD1
v_gene: TRBV5-1
abundance: .
len: 17
j_gene: TRBJ1-6
CDR3aa: CAITPLRDRTSGSPLHF
CDR3nt: TGCGCCATTACACCTCTCCGGGACAGGACTTCTGGTTCACCCCTCCACTTT

d_gene: TRBD1
v_gene: TRBV30
abundance: .
len: 14
j_gene: TRBJ1-1
CDR3aa: CAWSVGTGNTEAFF
CDR3nt: TGTGCCTGGAGTGTAGGGACAGGGAACACTGAAGCTTTCTTT

d_gene: .
v_gene: TRBV5-4
abundance: .
len: 16
j_gene: TRBJ1-5
CDR3aa: CASSPGGGLGNQPQHF
CDR3nt: TGTGCCAGCAGCCCGGGGGGGGGACTAGGCAATCAGCCCCAGCATTTT

d_gene: TRBD1
v_gene: TRBV6-5
abundance: .
len: 14
j_gene: TRBJ1-2
CDR3aa: CASSPVRDRDGYTF
CDR3nt: TGTGCCAGCAGCCCCGTCCGGGACAGGGACGGCTACACCTTC

d_gene: .
v_gene: TRBV10-3
abundance: .
len: 17
j_gene: TRBJ1-6
CDR3aa: CAISESAGDSYNSPLHF
CDR3nt: TGTGCCATCAGTGAGTCGGCAGGGGACTCCTATAATTCACCCCTCCACTTT

d_gene: TRBD1
v_gene: TRBV28
abundance: .
len: 15
j_gene: TRBJ1-5
CDR3aa: CASSKTTGFNQPQHF
CDR3nt: TGTGCCAGCAGTAAGACGACAGGGTTCAATCAGCCCCAGCATTTT

d_gene: .
v_gene: TRBV4-1
abundance: .
len: 15
j_gene: TRBJ1-6
CDR3aa: CASSQAEPYNSPLHF
CDR3nt: TGCGCCAGCAGCCAGGCAGAACCGTATAATTCACCCCTCCACTTT